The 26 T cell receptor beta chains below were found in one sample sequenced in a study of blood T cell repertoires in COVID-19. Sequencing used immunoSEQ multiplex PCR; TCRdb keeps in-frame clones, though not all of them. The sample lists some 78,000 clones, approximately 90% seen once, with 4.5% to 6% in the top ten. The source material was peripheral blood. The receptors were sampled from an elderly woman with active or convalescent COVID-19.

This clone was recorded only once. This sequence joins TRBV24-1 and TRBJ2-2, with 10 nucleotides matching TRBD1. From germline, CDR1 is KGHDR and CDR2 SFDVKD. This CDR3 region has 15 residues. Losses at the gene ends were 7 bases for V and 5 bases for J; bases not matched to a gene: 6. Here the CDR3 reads CATSYAGQGTGELFF. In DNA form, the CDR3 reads TGTGCCACCAGCTACGCGGGACAGGGGACCGGGGAGCTGTTTTTT.

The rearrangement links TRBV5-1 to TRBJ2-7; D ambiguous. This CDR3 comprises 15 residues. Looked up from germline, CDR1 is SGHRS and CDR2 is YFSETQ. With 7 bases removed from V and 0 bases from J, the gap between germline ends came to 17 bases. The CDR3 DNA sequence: TGCGCCAGCGCCGTGAACACCTTTTCCTCCTACGAGCAGTACTTC. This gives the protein CASAVNTFSSYEQYF.

The CDR3 here is CAWSETGGAERYTF. The CDR3 bases are TGTGCCTGGAGTGAAACAGGGGGCGCGGAACGCTACACCTTC. The V gene is TRBV30, the J gene TRBJ1-2; TRBD1 agrees at 9 bases. The CDR3 extends over 14 amino acids. Germline values: CDR1 GTSNPN, CDR2 SVGIG (reference sequence). With V trimmed by 1 base and J by 9 bases, 9 bases remained unmatched.

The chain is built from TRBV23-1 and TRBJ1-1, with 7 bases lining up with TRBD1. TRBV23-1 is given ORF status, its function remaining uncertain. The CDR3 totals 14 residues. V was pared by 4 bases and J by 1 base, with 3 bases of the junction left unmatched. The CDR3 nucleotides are TGCGCCAGCAGTCTCGACAGGGCGAACACTGAAGCTTTCTTT. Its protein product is CASSLDRANTEAFF.

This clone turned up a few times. This chain's CDR3 is CASSQTTTGEQYF. The CDR3 nucleotides read TGTGCCAGCAGCCAAACTACTACGGGAGAGCAGTACTTC. The rearrangement links TRBV4-2 to TRBJ2-7; maybe TRBD2 (5 bases). The germline V and J ends were trimmed by 2 bases and 7 bases, with 12 bases remaining between them. Germline assignment: CDR1 LGHNA and CDR2 YNFKEQ. CDR3 length: 13 residues.

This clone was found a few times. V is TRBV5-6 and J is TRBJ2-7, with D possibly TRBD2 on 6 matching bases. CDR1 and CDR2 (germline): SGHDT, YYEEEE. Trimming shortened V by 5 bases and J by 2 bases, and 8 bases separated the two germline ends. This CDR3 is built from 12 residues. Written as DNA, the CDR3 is TGTGCCAGCAGGGGAGGTACCTACGAGCAGTACTTC. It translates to CASRGGTYEQYF.

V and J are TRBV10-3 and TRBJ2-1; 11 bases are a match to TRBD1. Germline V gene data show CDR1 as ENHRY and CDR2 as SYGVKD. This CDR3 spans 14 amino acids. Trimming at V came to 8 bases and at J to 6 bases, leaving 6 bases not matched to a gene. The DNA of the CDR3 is TGTGCCATCCCGAAAGGGACAGGGGGCAATGAGCAGTTCTTC. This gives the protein CAIPKGTGGNEQFF.

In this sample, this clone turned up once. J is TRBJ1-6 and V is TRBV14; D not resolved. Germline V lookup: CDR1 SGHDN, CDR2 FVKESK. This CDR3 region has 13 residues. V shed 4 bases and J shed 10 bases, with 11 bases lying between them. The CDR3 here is CASSPTAGSPLHF. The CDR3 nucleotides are TGTGCCAGCAGCCCTACAGCCGGCTCACCCCTCCACTTT.

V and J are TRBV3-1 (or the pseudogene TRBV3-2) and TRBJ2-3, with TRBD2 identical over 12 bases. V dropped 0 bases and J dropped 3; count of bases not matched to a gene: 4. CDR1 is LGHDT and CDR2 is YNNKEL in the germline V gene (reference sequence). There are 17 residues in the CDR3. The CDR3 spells CASSQDKLAGGTDTQYF. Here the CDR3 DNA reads TGTGCCAGCAGCCAAGATAAACTAGCGGGGGGTACAGATACGCAGTATTTT.

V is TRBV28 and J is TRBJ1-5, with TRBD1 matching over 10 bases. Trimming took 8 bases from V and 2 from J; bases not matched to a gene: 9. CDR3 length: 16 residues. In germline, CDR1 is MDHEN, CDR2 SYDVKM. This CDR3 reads CASPPGTGEGNQPQHF. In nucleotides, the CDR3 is TGTGCCAGCCCCCCAGGGACAGGGGAAGGCAATCAGCCCCAGCATTTT.

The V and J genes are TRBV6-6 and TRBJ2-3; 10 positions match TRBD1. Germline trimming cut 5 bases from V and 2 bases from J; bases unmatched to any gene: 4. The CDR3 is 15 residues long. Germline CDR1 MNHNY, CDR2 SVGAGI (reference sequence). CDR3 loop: CASSRQGASTDTQYF. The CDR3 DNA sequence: TGTGCCAGCAGTAGACAGGGGGCGTCCACAGATACGCAGTATTTT.

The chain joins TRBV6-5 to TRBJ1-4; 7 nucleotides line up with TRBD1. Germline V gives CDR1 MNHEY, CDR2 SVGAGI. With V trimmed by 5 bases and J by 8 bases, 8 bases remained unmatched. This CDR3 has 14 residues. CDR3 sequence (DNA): TGTGCCAGCAGTCCAGGGGGGACGGACGAAAAACTGTTTTTT. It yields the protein CASSPGGTDEKLFF.

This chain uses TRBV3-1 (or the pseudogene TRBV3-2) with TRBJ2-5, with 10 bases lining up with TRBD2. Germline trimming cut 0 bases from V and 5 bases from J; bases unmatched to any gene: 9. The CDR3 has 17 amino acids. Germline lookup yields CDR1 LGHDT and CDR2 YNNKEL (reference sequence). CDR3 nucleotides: TGTGCCAGCAGCCAAGATCCCCTAGCGGGAGCGGCGGAGACCCAGTACTTC. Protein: CASSQDPLAGAAETQYF.

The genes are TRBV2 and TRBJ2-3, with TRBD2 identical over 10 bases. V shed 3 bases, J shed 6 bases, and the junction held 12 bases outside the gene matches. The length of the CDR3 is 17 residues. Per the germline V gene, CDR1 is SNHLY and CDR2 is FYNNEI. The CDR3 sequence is CASSDATTSGPGDTQYF. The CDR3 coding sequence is TGTGCCAGCAGTGACGCTACGACTAGCGGGCCGGGGGATACGCAGTATTTT.

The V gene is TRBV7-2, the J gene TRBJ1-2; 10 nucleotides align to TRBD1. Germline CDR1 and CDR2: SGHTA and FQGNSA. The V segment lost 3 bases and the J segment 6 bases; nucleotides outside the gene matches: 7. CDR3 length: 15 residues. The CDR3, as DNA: TGTGCCAGCAGCTTTAGAGGGACAGGGGTCGATGGCTACACCTTC. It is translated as CASSFRGTGVDGYTF.

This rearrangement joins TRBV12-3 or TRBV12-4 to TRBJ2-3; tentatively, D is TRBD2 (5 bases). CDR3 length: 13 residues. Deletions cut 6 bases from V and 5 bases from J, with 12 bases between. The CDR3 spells CASSRGLEDTQYF. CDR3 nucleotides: TGTGCCAGCAGCCGAGGGCTAGAAGATACGCAGTATTTT.

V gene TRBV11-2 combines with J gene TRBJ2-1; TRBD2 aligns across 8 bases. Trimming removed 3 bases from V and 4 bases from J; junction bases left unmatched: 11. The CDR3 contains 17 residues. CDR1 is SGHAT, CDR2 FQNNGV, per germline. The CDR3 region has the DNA TGTGCCAGCAGCTTGTGGAGGCGGGGGGCCGGATACAATGAGCAGTTCTTC. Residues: CASSLWRRGAGYNEQFF.

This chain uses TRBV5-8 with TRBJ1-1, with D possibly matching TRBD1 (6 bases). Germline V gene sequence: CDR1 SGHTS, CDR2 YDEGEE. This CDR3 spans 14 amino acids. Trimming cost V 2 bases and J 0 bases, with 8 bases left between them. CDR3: CASSFGGLNTEAFF. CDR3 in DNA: TGTGCCAGCAGCTTTGGGGGCCTGAACACTGAAGCTTTCTTT.

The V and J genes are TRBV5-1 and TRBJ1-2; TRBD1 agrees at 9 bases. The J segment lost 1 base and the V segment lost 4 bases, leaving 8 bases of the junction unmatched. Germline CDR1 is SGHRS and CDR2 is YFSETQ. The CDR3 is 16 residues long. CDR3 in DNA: TGCGCCAGCAGCGCTCAAAGGACAGGGGATAACTATGGCTACACCTTC. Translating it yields CASSAQRTGDNYGYTF. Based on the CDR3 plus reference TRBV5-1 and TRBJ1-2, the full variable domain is KAGVTQTPRYLIKTRGQQVTLSCSPISGHRSVSWYQQTPGQGLQFLFEYFSETQRNKGNFPGRFSGRQFSNSRSEMNVSTLELGDSALYLCASSAQRTGDNYGYTFGSGTRLTVV.

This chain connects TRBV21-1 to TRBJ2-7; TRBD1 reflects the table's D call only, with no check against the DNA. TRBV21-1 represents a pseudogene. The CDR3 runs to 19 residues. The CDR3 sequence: CASSKPGQGARRNSYEQYF. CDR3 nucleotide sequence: TGTGCCAGCAGTAAACCGGGACAGGGGGCGCGAAGGAATTCCTACGAGCAGTACTTC.

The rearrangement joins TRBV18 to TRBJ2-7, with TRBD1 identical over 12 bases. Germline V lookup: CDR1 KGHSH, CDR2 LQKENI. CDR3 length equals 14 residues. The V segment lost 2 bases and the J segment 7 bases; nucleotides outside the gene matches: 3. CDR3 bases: TGTGCCAGCTCACCAGGGACAGGGGGCGAGGAGCAGTACTTC. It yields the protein CASSPGTGGEEQYF.

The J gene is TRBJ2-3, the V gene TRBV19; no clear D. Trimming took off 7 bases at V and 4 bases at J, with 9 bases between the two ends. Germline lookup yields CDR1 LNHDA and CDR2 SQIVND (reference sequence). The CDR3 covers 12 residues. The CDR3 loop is CASIAQADTQYF. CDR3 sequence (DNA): TGTGCCAGTATTGCCCAGGCAGATACGCAGTATTTT.

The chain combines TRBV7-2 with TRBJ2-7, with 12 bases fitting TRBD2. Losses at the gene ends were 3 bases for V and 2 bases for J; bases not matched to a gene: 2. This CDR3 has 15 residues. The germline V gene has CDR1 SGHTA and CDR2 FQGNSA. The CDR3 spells CASSFASGGAYEQYF. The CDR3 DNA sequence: TGTGCCAGCAGCTTCGCTAGCGGGGGGGCCTACGAGCAGTACTTC. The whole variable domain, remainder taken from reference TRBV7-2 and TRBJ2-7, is GAGVSQSPSNKVTEKGKDVELRCDPISGHTALYWYRQSLGQGLEFLIYFQGNSAPDKSGLPSDRFSAERTGGSVSTLTIQRTQQEDSAVYLCASSFASGGAYEQYFGPGTRLTVT.

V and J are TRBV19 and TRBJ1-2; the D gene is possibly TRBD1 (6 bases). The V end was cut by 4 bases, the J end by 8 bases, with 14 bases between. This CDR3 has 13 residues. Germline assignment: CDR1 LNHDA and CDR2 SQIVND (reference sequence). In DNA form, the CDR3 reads TGTGCCAGTAGTACAGGGGCCCGACGGGGCTACACCTTC. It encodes CASSTGARRGYTF.

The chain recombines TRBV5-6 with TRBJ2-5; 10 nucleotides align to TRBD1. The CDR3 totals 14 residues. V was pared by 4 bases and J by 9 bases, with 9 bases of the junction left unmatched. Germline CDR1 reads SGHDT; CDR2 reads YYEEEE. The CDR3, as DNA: TGTGCCAGCAGCAAGACAGGGGGCAAGGAGGCCCAGTACTTC. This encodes CASSKTGGKEAQYF.

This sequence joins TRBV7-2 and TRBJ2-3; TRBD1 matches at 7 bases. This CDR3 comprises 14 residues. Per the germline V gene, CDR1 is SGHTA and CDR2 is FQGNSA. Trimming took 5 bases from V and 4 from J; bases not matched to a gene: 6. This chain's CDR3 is CASSPGTAPDTQYF. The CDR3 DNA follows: TGTGCCAGCAGCCCCGGGACAGCGCCAGATACGCAGTATTTT.